The T cell receptor (beta chain) described here comes from a study of beta chain features in type 1 diabetes. Study-wide findings and caveats: Shortening of TCRB CDR3s, moderate but significant, appeared in all four CD4+ subsets of Type 1 diabetes patients. The naive, central memory and Treg TCRB repertoires of patients appeared to be more similar to one another than those of healthy donors.

Expressed TCRB transcripts were sequenced, since all the RNA that had been isolated was reverse transcribed. Measured with immunoSEQ multiplex PCR; TCRdb has only the in-frame clones, and not every one. The profile shows 350,000 to 450,000 clones, roughly 13% of them singletons. Donors underwent one heparinised blood draw, 95 to 150 mL on average. This clone was found a few times. The antigen is not known. Specimen: naive CD4+ T cells from blood. The clonotype comes from a man aged 25-45 years in good health.

The CDR3 is CASSQKGPGLAGFEQYV. The CDR3 bases are TGCGCCAGCAGCCAGAAGGGCCCGGGGCTAGCGGGATTCGAGCAGTACGTC. The chain is built from TRBV4-3 and TRBJ2-7; TRBD2 matches at 9 bases. The V and J ends lost 3 bases and 6 bases, in that order; junction bases with no gene match: 15. The CDR3 has 17 amino acids. The germline V gene has CDR1 LGHNA and CDR2 YSLEER.